This entry is about one T cell receptor (beta chain). Its cognate antigen is unknown. Using immunoSEQ multiplex PCR, the repertoire was profiled, and TCRdb retains in-frame clones only, with some absent. Altogether 50,000 to 85,000 clones are present, 75% to 90% being singletons, with the ten largest covering roughly 2%. The data derive from a study of OX40 agonist ivuxolimab in advanced cancers. About the study: Participants averaged about 60 years of age (range about 23 to 80) and were approximately 81% male. The study reported partial responses in three patients: one hepatocellular carcinoma, two cutaneous melanoma. Study-wide findings and caveats: Among some nonresponders, normalized T-cell clonal expansion was also low.

The V and J ends lost 7 bases and 7 bases, in that order; junction bases with no gene match: 13. This CDR3 contains 16 residues. Germline CDR1 MDHEN, CDR2 SYDVKM. The receptor was isolated from an adult with an advanced solid tumor such as melanoma, head and neck, liver or kidney cancer. The sample was CD4+ or CD8+ T cells sorted from blood, taken in a trial of the OX40 agonist ivuxolimab. V is TRBV28 and J is TRBJ1-2, with 12 bases lining up with TRBD1. The chain's CDR3 is CASTSSPGQGAGGYTF. As DNA, the CDR3 is TGTGCCAGCACCTCATCTCCGGGACAGGGGGCTGGTGGCTACACCTTC.